This T cell receptor (beta chain) emerged from a study of blood T cell repertoires in COVID-19. The wider study: The United States, Italy and Spain supplied acute and convalescent COVID-19 samples. T cells, B-cell-depleted T cells, or PBMCs provided the cDNA or gDNA that served as material.

The CDR3 extends over 15 amino acids. V was clipped by 3 bases and J by 5 bases, with 16 bases between them. Germline CDR1 MRHNA, CDR2 SNTAGT. Original processing notes: Reference gene primer amplification gave nucleated cell count estimates. Clones were sequenced by immunoSEQ multiplex PCR, and TCRdb holds only the in-frame ones, with some missing. V and J calls and clone size come straight from that table; D and trimming were deduced from the DNA. The table includes around 63,000 clones, around 81% detected once. The sequence came from a man between 60 and 75 years old with acute or convalescent COVID-19. V usage is TRBV6-4 and J usage is TRBJ1-1, with D perhaps matching TRBD1 (5 bases). Sequenced material: peripheral blood. CDR3 residues: CASSEMAGRGTEAFF. The CDR3 nucleotides are TGTGCCAGCAGTGAGATGGCCGGGAGGGGAACTGAAGCTTTCTTT.